The following is a TCR beta chain sequence with its context. V trimming: 6 bases; J trimming: 2 bases; junction bases outside the gene matches: 10. CDR1 and CDR2 from the germline V gene are SQVTM and ANQGSEA. This CDR3 comprises 14 residues. TCRdb keeps only in-frame clones here, not all; method: immunoSEQ multiplex PCR. The sample includes 250,000 to 350,000 clones, 88% seen only once; the top ten take about 11%. This entry is derived from a study of blood T cell repertoires in COVID-19. Study as a whole: The United States, Italy and Spain were the sources of the acute and convalescent COVID-19 samples. The cDNA or gDNA used as material had been derived from T cells, B-cell-depleted T cells, or PBMCs.

The clonotype was recovered from a woman aged 25 to 39 with COVID-19, enrolled during active disease. The chain employs TRBV29-1 and TRBJ2-7; 7 nucleotides line up with TRBD1. The sample was peripheral blood. This CDR3 is CSVAAPGQTYEQYF. Written as DNA, the CDR3 is TGCAGCGTCGCCGCGCCGGGACAGACCTACGAGCAGTACTTC.